This entry lists 27 T cell receptor beta chains sequenced from one sample in a study of shared clonotypes between healthy human individuals. Profiled with immunoSEQ multiplex PCR; TCRdb holds only in-frame clones, not every one. The data contain 2 million to 2.5 million clones, about 94% of them seen just once; the ten biggest clones take up approximately 0.13%. The sample was naive CD4+ T cells sorted from blood. Stated subset: CD45RA+ positively selected. The receptors stem from a man aged 18 to 30 in good health.

J is TRBJ1-4 and V is TRBV28; D unclear. The V end lost 5 bases, the J end lost 8 bases, and 9 bases lay between the germline ends. This CDR3 region has 12 residues. The germline CDR1 and CDR2 sequences are MDHEN and SYDVKM. CDR3 in amino acids: CASSLGWEKLFF. DNA of the CDR3: TGTGCCAGCAGTCTGGGCTGGGAAAAACTGTTTTTT.

A single count supports this clone. Additional DNA sequences in this sample encode the identical CDR3. This chain joins TRBV6-1 and TRBJ2-2; the D is unclear. The germline V gene encodes CDR1 MNHNS and CDR2 SASEGT. Trimming pared 1 base from V and 0 bases from J, leaving 6 bases between. The CDR3 has 15 residues. The chain's CDR3 is CASSEGRANTGELFF. CDR3 DNA: TGTGCCAGCAGTGAAGGACGGGCGAACACCGGGGAGCTGTTTTTT.

The chain links TRBV4-2 to TRBJ2-3; D perhaps matches TRBD2 (5 bases). CDR1 and CDR2 (germline): LGHNA, YNFKEQ. The CDR3 runs 17 residues. The V end was cut by 0 bases, the J end by 2 bases, with 15 bases between. DNA of the CDR3: TGTGCCAGCAGCCAAGATAAAAGCGGCTTTAACACAGATACGCAGTATTTT. Its protein is CASSQDKSGFNTDTQYF.

CDR3 region: CAWSPGRGYGYTF. In DNA, the CDR3 is TGTGCCTGGAGTCCGGGGAGGGGCTATGGCTACACCTTC. The V and J genes are TRBV30 and TRBJ1-2; possibly TRBD1 for D (5 bases). Per germline, CDR1 GTSNPN and CDR2 SVGIG (reference sequence). Deletions cut 2 bases from V and 4 bases from J, with 11 bases between. There are 13 residues in the CDR3.

The V gene is TRBV6-5, the J gene TRBJ2-2, with 7 bases matching TRBD2. The CDR3 consists of 14 residues. Germline V gene sequence: CDR1 MNHEY, CDR2 SVGAGI. V trimming: 6 bases; J trimming: 6 bases; junction bases outside the gene matches: 7. This CDR3 reads CASRAPGGSGELFF. CDR3 sequence (DNA): TGTGCCAGCAGGGCCCCCGGGGGGTCCGGGGAGCTGTTTTTT.

V is TRBV11-2 and J is TRBJ1-1; TRBD1 might be the D (5 bases). This CDR3 has 16 amino acids. Germline values: CDR1 SGHAT, CDR2 FQNNGV. Trimming left V 1 base short and J 2 bases short, with 14 bases between. The CDR3 loop reads CASSLGEQVLNTEAFF. The CDR3, as DNA: TGTGCCAGCAGCTTAGGGGAACAGGTCCTTAACACTGAAGCTTTCTTT.

The chain joins TRBV5-4 to TRBJ1-6, with a possible D match to TRBD1 (6 bases). CDR1 and CDR2 from the germline V gene are SGHNT and YYREEE (reference sequence). Trimming cost V 7 bases and J 7 bases, with 15 bases left between them. This CDR3 is 14 amino acids long. CDR3 region: CASQKRDKNSPLHF. In DNA form, the CDR3 reads TGTGCCAGCCAGAAAAGGGACAAGAATTCACCCCTCCACTTT. The whole variable domain, filled in from reference TRBV5-4 and TRBJ1-6, reads ETGVTQSPTHLIKTRGQQVTLRCSSQSGHNTVSWYQQALGQGPQFIFQYYREEENGRGNFPPRFSGLQFPNYSSELNVNALELDDSALYLCASQKRDKNSPLHFGNGTRLTVT.

The rearrangement joins TRBV4-2 to TRBJ2-7, with 8 nucleotides matching TRBD2. CDR1 and CDR2 (germline): LGHNA, YNFKEQ. CDR3 length equals 18 residues. V was clipped by 0 bases and J by 2 bases; unmatched bases: 12. DNA for the CDR3: TGTGCCAGCAGCCAAGACCTAACGGGTAGCGGGGAAACCTACGAGCAGTACTTC. This codes for CASSQDLTGSGETYEQYF.

This rearrangement joins TRBV5-1 to TRBJ2-1; 7 positions agree with TRBD2. The CDR3 is made up of 13 amino acids. The junction had 6 bases not matched to a gene; V was cut back by 3 bases and J by 9 bases. CDR1 SGHRS and CDR2 YFSETQ come from the germline V gene. This chain's CDR3 is CASSSTSLAEQFF. In nucleotides, the CDR3 is TGCGCCAGCAGCTCGACTAGCTTGGCTGAGCAGTTCTTC.

This clone appeared once. The genes are TRBV5-1 and TRBJ2-2, with D tentatively TRBD2 (5 bases). This CDR3 has 14 amino acids. Germline loops: CDR1 SGHRS, CDR2 YFSETQ. Trimming cost V 3 bases and J 6 bases, with 12 bases left between them. The CDR3 nucleotides read TGCGCCAGCAGCTACCTGAGAGGGTCCGGGGAGCTGTTTTTT. Translating it yields CASSYLRGSGELFF.

The chain couples TRBV25-1 to TRBJ1-2; the D is unclear. The CDR3 runs 15 residues. Trimming stripped 2 bases from V and 0 bases from J, with 10 bases between. Germline values: CDR1 MGHDK, CDR2 SYGVNS. The CDR3 sequence: CASSETAGANYGYTF. As DNA, the CDR3 is TGTGCCAGCAGTGAAACGGCAGGAGCTAACTATGGCTACACCTTC.

The chain employs TRBV5-5 and TRBJ1-5; D is ambiguous. The CDR3 is 12 amino acids. V was trimmed by 2 bases and J by 5 bases, leaving 5 bases between them. Germline CDR1 SGHKS, CDR2 YYEKEE (reference sequence). CDR3 amino acids: CASSLGDQPQHF. The DNA of the CDR3 is TGTGCCAGCAGCTTAGGTGATCAGCCCCAGCATTTT. Full variable domain (outside the CDR3, taken from reference TRBV5-5 and TRBJ1-5): DAGVTQSPTHLIKTRGQQVTLRCSPISGHKSVSWYQQVLGQGPQFIFQYYEKEERGRGNFPDRFSARQFPNYSSELNVNALLLGDSALYLCASSLGDQPQHFGDGTRLSIL.

Of note for this clone: Other nucleotide sequences in the sample specify the same CDR3. The J gene is TRBJ1-1, the V gene TRBV6-1; D is uncertain. V was pared by 7 bases and J by 1 base, with 10 bases between. This CDR3 region has 13 residues. Germline lookup yields CDR1 MNHNS and CDR2 SASEGT. The CDR3 spells CASTPRGNTEAFF. Here the CDR3 DNA reads TGTGCCAGCACCCCCCGGGGGAACACTGAAGCTTTCTTT.

The V gene is TRBV30, the J gene TRBJ2-7; 9 positions match TRBD2. Germline V gene lookup returns CDR1 GTSNPN and CDR2 SVGIG (reference sequence). CDR3 length: 15 amino acids. Germline trimming cut 2 bases from V and 6 bases from J; bases unmatched to any gene: 11. The CDR3 nucleotides read TGTGCCTGGAGTCCAGGGATTAGCGGGAGTGGCGAGCAGTACTTC. This sequence encodes CAWSPGISGSGEQYF.

CDR3 region: CASSSRNGGELFF. For the CDR3, the DNA is TGTGCCAGCAGCTCCCGGAATGGCGGGGAGCTGTTTTTT. The gene calls are TRBV7-9 and TRBJ2-2; D is unclear. This CDR3 region has 13 residues. Between the trimmed V and J ends, which lost 4 bases and 7 bases, there was a span of 10 bases. Germline lookup yields CDR1 SEHNR and CDR2 FQNEAQ (reference sequence).

This clone was seen just once. The J gene is TRBJ2-1, the V gene TRBV10-3; D is undetermined. V dropped 0 bases and J dropped 0 bases, with 12 bases sitting between them. Germline-derived CDR1 and CDR2 are ENHRY and SYGVKD. The length of the CDR3 is 17 residues. As DNA, the CDR3 is TGTGCCATCAGTGAGTCGTACGTATCTGACTCCTACAATGAGCAGTTCTTC. Translation gives CAISESYVSDSYNEQFF.

CDR3 sequence (DNA): TGTGCCTGGAGTGTGGGCAGGACTAGCGGGAGAGCCAACGAGCAGTACTTC. Protein sequence: CAWSVGRTSGRANEQYF. This chain joins TRBV30 and TRBJ2-5; 13 bases are shared with TRBD2. The tail of the sequence fits TRBJ2-7 better, so the J call may be wrong. This CDR3 has 17 amino acids. Germline V gives CDR1 GTSNPN, CDR2 SVGIG (reference sequence).

This chain connects TRBV20-1 to TRBJ1-2; D unclear. The germline V and J ends were trimmed by 6 bases and 1 base, with 6 bases remaining between them. This CDR3 region has 11 residues. Germline V gene lookup returns CDR1 DFQATT and CDR2 SNEGSKA (reference sequence). The CDR3 nucleotides read TGCAGTGCCCAGAGTAACTATGGCTACACCTTC. Protein: CSAQSNYGYTF.

The CDR3 reads CASGLGAGKLNTEAFF. In nucleotides, the CDR3 is TGTGCTAGTGGTTTGGGTGCCGGAAAATTGAACACTGAAGCTTTCTTT. This chain uses TRBV12-5 with TRBJ1-1, with unresolved D. CDR3 length equals 16 residues. V shed 1 base and J shed 0 bases, with 12 bases lying between them. Germline assignment: CDR1 LGHNT and CDR2 FRNRAP.

V and J are TRBV28 and TRBJ1-1; D ambiguous. Germline V gene lookup returns CDR1 MDHEN and CDR2 SYDVKM. Trimming stripped 8 bases from V and 1 base from J, with 8 bases between. The CDR3 has 12 amino acids. CDR3 residues: CASGLANTEAFF. CDR3 nucleotides: TGTGCCAGCGGCCTCGCGAACACTGAAGCTTTCTTT.

The genes are TRBV10-2 and TRBJ2-2; no definite D call. V lost 7 bases to trimming and J lost 3 bases, with 18 bases between them. Germline V lookup: CDR1 WSHSY, CDR2 SAAADI. The CDR3 contains 16 residues. This CDR3 reads CASNRDFTSDTGELFF. CDR3 DNA sequence: TGCGCCAGCAATCGAGACTTCACCTCCGACACCGGGGAGCTGTTTTTT.

This clone has just one count. The chain uses TRBV19 and TRBJ2-3, with TRBD2 identical over 10 bases. CDR1 is LNHDA, CDR2 SQIVND, per germline (reference sequence). The ends lost 4 bases at V and 4 bases at J; junction bases unmatched: 8. The CDR3 is 16 amino acids. This CDR3 reads CASSTQAGGPPDTQYF. CDR3 sequence (DNA): TGTGCCAGTAGTACCCAAGCGGGGGGGCCGCCAGATACGCAGTATTTT.

The chain joins TRBV14 to TRBJ1-2, with D unresolved. Germline CDR1 and CDR2: SGHDN and FVKESK. The V end lost 0 bases, the J end lost 5 bases, and 16 bases lay between the germline ends. This CDR3 has 16 amino acids. The CDR3 DNA reads TGTGCCAGCAGCCAAGAGAAGGGAGTCAAATTTTATGGCTACACCTTC. It codes for CASSQEKGVKFYGYTF.

The CDR3 is CAWSVRGVYEQYF. In nucleotides, the CDR3 is TGTGCCTGGAGTGTACGGGGGGTTTACGAGCAGTACTTC. The J gene is TRBJ2-7, the V gene TRBV30, with 7 positions matching TRBD2. This CDR3 contains 13 residues. Germline lookup yields CDR1 GTSNPN and CDR2 SVGIG (reference sequence). V shed 0 bases, J shed 4 bases, and the junction held 3 bases outside the gene matches.

The genes are TRBV20-1 and TRBJ2-3; D perhaps matches TRBD1 (5 bases). V lost 5 bases to trimming and J lost 8 bases, with 11 bases between them. The CDR3 extends over 11 amino acids. The germline V gene has CDR1 DFQATT and CDR2 SNEGSKA (reference sequence). The CDR3 DNA reads TGCAGTGCTGATCACCAGGGTACGCAGTATTTT. Amino acid sequence: CSADHQGTQYF.

The chain combines TRBV6-5 with TRBJ1-2; D not resolved. CDR3 length: 15 residues. V was cut by 5 bases and J by 1 base, with 14 bases left in between. In germline, CDR1 is MNHEY, CDR2 SVGAGI. The CDR3 region is CASSTLGSLNYGYTF. The CDR3 coding sequence is TGTGCCAGCAGTACCCTTGGGTCCCTTAACTATGGCTACACCTTC.

This rearrangement joins TRBV5-4 to TRBJ2-7, with D possibly being TRBD1 (6 bases). Deletions cut 4 bases from V and 3 bases from J, with 14 bases between. The CDR3 is made up of 14 amino acids. CDR1 is SGHNT, CDR2 YYREEE, per germline (reference sequence). For the CDR3, the DNA is TGTGCCAGCAGCGTGGGACACAATGACTACGAGCAGTACTTC. Translation: CASSVGHNDYEQYF.